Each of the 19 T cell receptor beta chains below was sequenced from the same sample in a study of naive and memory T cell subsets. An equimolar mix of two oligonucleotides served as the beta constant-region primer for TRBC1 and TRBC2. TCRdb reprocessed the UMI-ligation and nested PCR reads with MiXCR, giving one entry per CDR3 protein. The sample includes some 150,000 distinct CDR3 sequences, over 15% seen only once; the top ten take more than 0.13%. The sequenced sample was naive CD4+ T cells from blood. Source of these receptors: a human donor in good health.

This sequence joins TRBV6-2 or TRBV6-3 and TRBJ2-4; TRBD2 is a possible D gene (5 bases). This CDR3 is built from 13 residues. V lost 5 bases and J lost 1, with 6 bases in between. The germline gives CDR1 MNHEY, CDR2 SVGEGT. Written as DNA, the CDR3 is TGTGCCAGCAGTCGCGGGGCCAAAAACATTCAGTACTTC. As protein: CASSRGAKNIQYF.

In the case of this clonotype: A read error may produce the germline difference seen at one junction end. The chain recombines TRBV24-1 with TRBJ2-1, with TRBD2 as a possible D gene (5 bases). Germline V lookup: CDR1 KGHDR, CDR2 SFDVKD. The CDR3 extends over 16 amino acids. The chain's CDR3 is CATSDRTGNSHNEQFF. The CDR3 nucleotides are TGTGCCACCAGTGACAGGACGGGGAACTCCCACAATGAGCAGTTCTTC.

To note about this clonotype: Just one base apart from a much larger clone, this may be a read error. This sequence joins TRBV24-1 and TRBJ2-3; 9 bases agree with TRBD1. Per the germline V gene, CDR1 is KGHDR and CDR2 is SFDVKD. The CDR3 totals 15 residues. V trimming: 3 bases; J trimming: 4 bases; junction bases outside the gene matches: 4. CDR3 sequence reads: CATSDPGQGADTQYF. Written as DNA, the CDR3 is TGTGCCACCAGTGATCCGGGACAGGGTGCAGATACGCAGTATTTT.

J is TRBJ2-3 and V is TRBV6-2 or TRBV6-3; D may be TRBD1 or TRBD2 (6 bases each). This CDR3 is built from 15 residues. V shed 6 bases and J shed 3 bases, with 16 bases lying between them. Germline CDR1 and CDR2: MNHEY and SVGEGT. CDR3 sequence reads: CASRIQGRETDTQYF. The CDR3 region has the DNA TGTGCCAGCAGAATACAGGGACGGGAGACAGATACGCAGTATTTT.

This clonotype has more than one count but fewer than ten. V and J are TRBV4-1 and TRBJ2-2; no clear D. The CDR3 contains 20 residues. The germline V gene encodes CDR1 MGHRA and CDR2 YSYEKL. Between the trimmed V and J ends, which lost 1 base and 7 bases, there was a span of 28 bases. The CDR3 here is CASSQVPIIVGFLVGGELFF. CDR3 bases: TGCGCCAGCAGCCAAGTCCCCATAATAGTAGGCTTCCTCGTTGGCGGGGAGCTGTTTTTT.

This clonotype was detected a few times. CDR3 sequence: CSASVGNEQFF. The CDR3 DNA reads as TGCAGTGCTAGCGTCGGAAATGAGCAGTTCTTC. The V call is TRBV20-1, the J call TRBJ2-1; D not resolved. Germline CDR1 reads DFQATT; CDR2 reads SNEGSKA (reference sequence). V was trimmed by 3 bases and J by 7 bases, leaving 7 bases between them. The CDR3 covers 11 residues.

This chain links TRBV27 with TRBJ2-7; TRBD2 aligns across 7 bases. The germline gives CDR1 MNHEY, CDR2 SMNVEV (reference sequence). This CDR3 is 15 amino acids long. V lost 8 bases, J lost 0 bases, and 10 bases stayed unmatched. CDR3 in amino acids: CASGTSVQNSYEQYF. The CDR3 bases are TGTGCCAGCGGAACTAGCGTGCAGAACTCCTACGAGCAGTACTTC.

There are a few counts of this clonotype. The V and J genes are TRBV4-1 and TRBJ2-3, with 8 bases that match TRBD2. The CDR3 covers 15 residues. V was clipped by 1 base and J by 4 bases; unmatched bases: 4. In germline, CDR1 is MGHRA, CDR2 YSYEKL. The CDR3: CASSQVGLGPDTQYF. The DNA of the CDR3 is TGCGCCAGCAGCCAAGTGGGACTAGGGCCAGATACGCAGTATTTT.

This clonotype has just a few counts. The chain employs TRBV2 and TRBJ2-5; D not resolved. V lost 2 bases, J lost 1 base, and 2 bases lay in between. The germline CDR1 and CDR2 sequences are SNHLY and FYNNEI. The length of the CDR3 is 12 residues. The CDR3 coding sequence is TGTGCCAGCAGTGAAATCCAAGAGACCCAGTACTTC. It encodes CASSEIQETQYF. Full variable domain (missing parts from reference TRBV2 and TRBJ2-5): EPEVTQTPSHQVTQMGQEVILRCVPISNHLYFYWYRQILGQKVEFLVSFYNNEISEKSEIFDDQFSVERPDGSNFTLKIRSTKLEDSAMYFCASSEIQETQYFGPGTRLLVL.

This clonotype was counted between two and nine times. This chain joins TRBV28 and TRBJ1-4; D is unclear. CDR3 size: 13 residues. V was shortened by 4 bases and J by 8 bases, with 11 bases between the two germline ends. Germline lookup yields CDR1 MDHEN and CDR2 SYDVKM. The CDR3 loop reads CASSWGIKEKLFF. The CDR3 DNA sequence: TGTGCCAGCAGTTGGGGTATTAAAGAAAAACTGTTTTTT.

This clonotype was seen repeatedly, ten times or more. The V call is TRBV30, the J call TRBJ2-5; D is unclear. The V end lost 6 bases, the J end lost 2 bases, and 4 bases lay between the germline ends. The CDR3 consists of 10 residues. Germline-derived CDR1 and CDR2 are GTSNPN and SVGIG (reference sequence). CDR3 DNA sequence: TGTGCCTGCCTACAAGAGACCCAGTACTTC. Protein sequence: CACLQETQYF.

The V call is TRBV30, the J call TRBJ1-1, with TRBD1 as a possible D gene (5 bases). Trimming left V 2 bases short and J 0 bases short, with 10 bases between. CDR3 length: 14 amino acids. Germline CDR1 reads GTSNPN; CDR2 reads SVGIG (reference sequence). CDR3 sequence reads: CAWSTQAMNTEAFF. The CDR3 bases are TGTGCCTGGAGTACACAGGCAATGAACACTGAAGCTTTCTTT.

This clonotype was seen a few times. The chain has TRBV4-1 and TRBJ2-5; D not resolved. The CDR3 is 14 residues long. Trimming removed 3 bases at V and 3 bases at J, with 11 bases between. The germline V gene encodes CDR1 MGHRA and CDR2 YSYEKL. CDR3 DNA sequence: TGCGCCAGCAGCCAGATTAGACGGGAAGAGACCCAGTACTTC. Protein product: CASSQIRREETQYF.

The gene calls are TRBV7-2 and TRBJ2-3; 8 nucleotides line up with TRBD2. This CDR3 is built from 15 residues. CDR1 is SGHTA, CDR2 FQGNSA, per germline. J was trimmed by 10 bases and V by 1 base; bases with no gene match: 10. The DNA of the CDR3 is TGTGCCAGCAGCTTAGGGGGCAGCGGGAGTAGTGCGCAGTATTTT. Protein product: CASSLGGSGSSAQYF.

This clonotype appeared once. The chain's CDR3 is CSGSFYEQFF. In DNA, the CDR3 is TGCAGCGGATCCTTCTATGAGCAGTTCTTC. The chain carries TRBV29-1 and TRBJ2-1; D unclear. This CDR3 spans 10 amino acids. From germline, CDR1 is SQVTM and CDR2 ANQGSEA. The ends were cut back, 7 bases at V and 8 bases at J, with 9 bases in the middle.

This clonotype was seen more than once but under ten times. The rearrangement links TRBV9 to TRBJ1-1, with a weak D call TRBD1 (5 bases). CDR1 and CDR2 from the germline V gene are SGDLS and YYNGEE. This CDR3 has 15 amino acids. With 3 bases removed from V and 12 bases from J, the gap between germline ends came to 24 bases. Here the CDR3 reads CASSARSMGQLVPFF. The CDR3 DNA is TGTGCCAGCAGCGCCCGTAGTATGGGGCAGTTAGTTCCTTTCTTT.

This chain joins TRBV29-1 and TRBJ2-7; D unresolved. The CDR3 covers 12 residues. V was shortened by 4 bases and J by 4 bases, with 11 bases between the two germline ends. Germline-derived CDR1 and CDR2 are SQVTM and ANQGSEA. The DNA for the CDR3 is TGCAGCGTTGTTGGGGTGTCGTACGAGCAGTACTTC. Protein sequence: CSVVGVSYEQYF.

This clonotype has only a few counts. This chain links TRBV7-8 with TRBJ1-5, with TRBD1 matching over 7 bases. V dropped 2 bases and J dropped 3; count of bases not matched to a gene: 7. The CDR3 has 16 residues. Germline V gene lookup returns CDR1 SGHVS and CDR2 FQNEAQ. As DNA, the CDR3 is TGTGCCAGCAGCTTACAGGGGGGTAACGACAATCAGCCCCAGCATTTT. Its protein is CASSLQGGNDNQPQHF.

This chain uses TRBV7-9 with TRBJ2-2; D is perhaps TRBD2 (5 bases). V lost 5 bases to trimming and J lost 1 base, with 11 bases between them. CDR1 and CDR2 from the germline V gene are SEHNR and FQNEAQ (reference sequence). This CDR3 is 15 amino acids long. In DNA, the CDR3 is TGTGCCAGCAGCCGGGCGGGTCTGAACACCGGGGAGCTGTTTTTT. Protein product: CASSRAGLNTGELFF.